The text below deals with one TCR beta chain. Its antigen is currently unknown. Germline V gives CDR1 SGHTA, CDR2 FQGNSA. Trimming cost V 5 bases and J 7 bases; bases outside gene matches: 2. The CDR3 spans 13 residues. The sample is drawn from a study of response to subunit inactivated influenza vaccine. Study findings and constraints: The authors offered the suggestion that each seasonal influenza vaccination recruits few new T cells.

TCRdb redid the calling of the RT-PCR reads with MiXCR, one entry per CDR3 protein. The sample comprises about 540,000 distinct CDR3 sequences, roughly a quarter of which are singletons, and around 2.8% rests with the top ten. The same data also contributed to another study, on T cells expressing NK-cell markers. In that study: TCR beta cDNA was made by 5'RACE template switching with UMIs. From sorted CD3+CD56+NKG2C+, CD3+CD56+NKG2C- and CD3+CD56-NKG2C+ T cells came the TCR beta repertoires. One of eight sequenced donors was HCMV-seronegative; the other seven were seropositive. Of CD8+ T cells, about 1.0-7.5% belonged to dominant NKG2C+ clonotypes in six donors.

The clonotype comes from a man in his fifties who received an inactivated influenza vaccine. Sequenced here: CD4+ T cells sorted from PBMCs, sampled about 12 days after vaccination. J is TRBJ2-2 and V is TRBV7-2; the match to TRBD1 covers 9 bases. The CDR3 reads CASSGTGIGELFF. The CDR3 region has the DNA TGTGCCAGCAGCGGGACAGGGATCGGGGAGCTGTTTTTT. The full variable domain, its missing parts supplied by reference TRBV7-2 and TRBJ2-2, is GAGVSQSPSNKVTEKGKDVELRCDPISGHTALYWYRQSLGQGLEFLIYFQGNSAPDKSGLPSDRFSAERTGGSVSTLTIQRTQQEDSAVYLCASSGTGIGELFFGEGSRLTVL.